This T cell receptor (beta chain) was observed in a study of cytomegalovirus exposure and HLA in healthy donors. The PCR was carried out with 60 Vbeta primers and 13 Jbeta primers. The data were produced by immunoSEQ multiplex PCR, yet TCRdb's version contains in-frame clones alone and is incomplete. The repertoire holds around 300,000 clones, with approximately 90% as singletons. V dropped 0 bases and J dropped 2; count of bases not matched to a gene: 0. The CDR3 is 14 amino acids. Germline CDR1 and CDR2: ENHRY and SYGVKD. Study findings and constraints: In presence/absence analyses, roughly uniform sequencing depth across donors was assumed. By HLA locus, TCR association rates varied in a later analysis, with DRB1 showing the most and HLA-C the fewest.

With respect to this clone: Its matching antigen is unknown.

What was sequenced was PBMCs. The rearrangement joins TRBV10-3 to TRBJ2-7, with 8 bases identical to TRBD1. The TCR sequence derives from a woman under 30 in good health and CMV-seronegative. The DNA of the CDR3 is TGTGCCATCAGTGAGTCACAGGGGGCCTACGAGCAGTACTTC. Translated, it gives CAISESQGAYEQYF.